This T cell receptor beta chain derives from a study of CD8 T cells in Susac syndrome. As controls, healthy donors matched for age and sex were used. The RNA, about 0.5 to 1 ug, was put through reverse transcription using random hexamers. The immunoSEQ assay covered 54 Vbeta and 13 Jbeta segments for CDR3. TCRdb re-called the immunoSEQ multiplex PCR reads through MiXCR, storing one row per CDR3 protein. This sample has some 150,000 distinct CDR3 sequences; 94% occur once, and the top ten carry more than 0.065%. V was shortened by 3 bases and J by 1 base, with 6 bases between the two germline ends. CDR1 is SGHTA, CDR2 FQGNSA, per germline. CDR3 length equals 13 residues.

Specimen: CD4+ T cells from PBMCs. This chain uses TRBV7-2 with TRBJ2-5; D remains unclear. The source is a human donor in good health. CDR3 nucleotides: TGTGCCAGCAGCTTCCTCCTCCAAGAGACCCAGTACTTC. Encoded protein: CASSFLLQETQYF.